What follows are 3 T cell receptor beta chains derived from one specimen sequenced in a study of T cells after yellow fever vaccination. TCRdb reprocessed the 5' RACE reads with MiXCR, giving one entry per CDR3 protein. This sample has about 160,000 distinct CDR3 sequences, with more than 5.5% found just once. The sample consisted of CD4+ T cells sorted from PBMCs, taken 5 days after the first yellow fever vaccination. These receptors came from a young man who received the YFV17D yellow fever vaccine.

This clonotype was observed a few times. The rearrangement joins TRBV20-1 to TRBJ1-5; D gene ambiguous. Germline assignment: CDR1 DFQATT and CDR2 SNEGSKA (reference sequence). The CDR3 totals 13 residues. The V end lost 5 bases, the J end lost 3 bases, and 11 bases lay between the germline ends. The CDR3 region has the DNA TGCAGTGCTCACCGCGGAGACAATCAGCCCCAGCATTTT. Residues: CSAHRGDNQPQHF.

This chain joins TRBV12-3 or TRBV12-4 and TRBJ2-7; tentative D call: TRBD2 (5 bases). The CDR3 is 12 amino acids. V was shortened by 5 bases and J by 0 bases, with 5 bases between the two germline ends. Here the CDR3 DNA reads TGTGCCAGCAGTCGGGGCTCCTACGAGCAGTACTTC. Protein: CASSRGSYEQYF.

CDR3 sequence reads: CASSQQFNEKLFF. The CDR3 coding sequence is TGTGCCAGCAGCCAACAGTTTAATGAAAAACTGTTTTTT. J is TRBJ1-4 and V is TRBV5-5; D unresolved. CDR1 and CDR2 (germline): SGHKS, YYEKEE (reference sequence). V gave up 4 bases and J gave up 4 bases, with 8 bases separating them. The length of the CDR3 is 13 residues.